Following are 27 T cell receptor beta chains from one sample sequenced in a study of blood T cell repertoires in COVID-19. Only in-frame clones appear in the TCRdb table, and some are missing; sequencing was by immunoSEQ multiplex PCR. The repertoire includes about 350,000 clones, approximately 89% of them detected once, and roughly 3.3% sits in the top ten. The specimen sequenced was peripheral blood. All receptors derive from a woman aged 18-29 years who had recovered from COVID-19.

The chain has TRBV2 and TRBJ2-7, with D possibly being TRBD2 (6 bases). CDR1 is SNHLY, CDR2 FYNNEI, per germline. The CDR3 sequence is 13 residues long. V lost 6 bases and J lost 2, with 11 bases in between. The CDR3 DNA follows: TGTGCCAGCAGGGGAGGTATAACCTACGAGCAGTACGTC. The encoded protein is CASRGGITYEQYV.

This clone has only a few counts. The V and J genes are TRBV7-9 and TRBJ2-2, with 9 bases matching TRBD2. This CDR3 contains 15 residues. Germline assignment: CDR1 SEHNR and CDR2 FQNEAQ (reference sequence). The junction had 1 base not matched to a gene; V was cut back by 4 bases and J by 1 base. CDR3 in DNA: TGTGCCAGCAGCTGGACTAGCGAGAACACCGGGGAGCTGTTTTTT. This translates into CASSWTSENTGELFF.

This sequence joins TRBV6-5 and TRBJ2-2; 8 bases are a match to TRBD1. V trimming: 6 bases; J trimming: 9 bases; junction bases outside the gene matches: 9. This CDR3 contains 14 residues. Germline CDR1 reads MNHEY; CDR2 reads SVGAGI. As DNA, the CDR3 is TGTGCCAGCAGGGCCGGACAGGGCGACAGGGAGCTGTTTTTT. Translating gives CASRAGQGDRELFF.

The rearrangement joins TRBV9 to TRBJ1-1; D is undetermined. V was shortened by 4 bases and J by 2 bases, with 18 bases between the two germline ends. CDR3 size: 16 residues. The germline V gene encodes CDR1 SGDLS and CDR2 YYNGEE. This chain's CDR3 is CASSPHSRTQNTEAFF. The CDR3 DNA reads TGTGCCAGCAGCCCCCACTCACGGACTCAAAACACTGAAGCTTTCTTT.

V usage is TRBV2 and J usage is TRBJ1-3, with D unresolved. Germline values: CDR1 SNHLY, CDR2 FYNNEI. CDR3 length equals 15 residues. V gave up 1 base and J gave up 0 bases, with 7 bases separating them. The CDR3 DNA reads as TGTGCCAGCAGTGAAGACCGCAGCTCTGGAAACACCATATATTTT. Protein product: CASSEDRSSGNTIYF.

V gene TRBV30 combines with J gene TRBJ1-1; TRBD1 is a possible D gene (6 bases). Germline V gives CDR1 GTSNPN, CDR2 SVGIG (reference sequence). The CDR3 sequence is 13 residues long. Trimming removed 3 bases at V and 2 bases at J, with 10 bases between. The DNA of the CDR3 is TGTGCCTGGAGGGGACACGAAAACACTGAAGCTTTCTTT. It specifies CAWRGHENTEAFF.

The chain carries TRBV6-6 and TRBJ1-1, with D maybe TRBD1 (5 bases). The CDR3 totals 14 residues. Germline values: CDR1 MNHNY, CDR2 SVGAGI (reference sequence). The V end lost 7 bases, the J end lost 0 bases, and 12 bases lay between the germline ends. Here the CDR3 DNA reads TGTGCCAGCACCAGAGACAGAATGAACACTGAAGCTTTCTTT. Amino acid sequence: CASTRDRMNTEAFF.

The chain joins TRBV12-3 or TRBV12-4 to TRBJ2-3, with a possible D match to TRBD2 (6 bases). The CDR3 loop spans 13 amino acids. The V end was cut by 8 bases, the J end by 0 bases, with 9 bases between. The CDR3 protein is CASGGSSTDTQYF. As DNA, the CDR3 is TGTGCCAGCGGGGGGAGCAGCACAGATACGCAGTATTTT.

This clone was seen a single time. The chain recombines TRBV5-1 with TRBJ2-3; the match to TRBD2 covers 7 bases. The length of the CDR3 is 16 residues. Germline CDR1 reads SGHRS; CDR2 reads YFSETQ. The ends lost 0 bases at V and 3 bases at J; junction bases unmatched: 7. CDR3 sequence (DNA): TGCGCCAGCAGCTTGGGTGCGGGGGAAGGAACAGATACGCAGTATTTT. Residues: CASSLGAGEGTDTQYF.

The genes are TRBV29-1 and TRBJ2-1, with 7 bases lining up with TRBD1. V lost 0 bases, J lost 0 bases, and 8 bases stayed unmatched. The CDR3 is 17 residues long. The germline gives CDR1 SQVTM, CDR2 ANQGSEA. The DNA of the CDR3 is TGCAGCGTTGAAGATTTGTCGGGACAGAGCTCCTACAATGAGCAGTTCTTC. This sequence encodes CSVEDLSGQSSYNEQFF.

The genes are TRBV4-1 and TRBJ1-1, with D tentatively TRBD1 (6 bases). The length of the CDR3 is 14 residues. V dropped 1 base and J dropped 4 bases, with 10 bases sitting between them. In germline, CDR1 is MGHRA, CDR2 YSYEKL. The CDR3 DNA sequence: TGCGCCAGCAGCCAAGGGTGGGGGCCCACTGAAGCTTTCTTT. Its translation: CASSQGWGPTEAFF.

The chain joins TRBV6-6 to TRBJ2-7; D may be TRBD2 (6 bases). Trimming removed 6 bases at V and 3 bases at J, with 12 bases between. Germline V lookup: CDR1 MNHNY, CDR2 SVGAGI (reference sequence). This CDR3 has 13 amino acids. The CDR3 reads CASRTGVGYEQYV. The DNA of the CDR3 is TGTGCCAGCAGAACGGGGGTAGGCTACGAGCAGTACGTC.

V gene TRBV6-5 combines with J gene TRBJ1-5; D is unresolved. Trimming shortened V by 6 bases and J by 3 bases, and 15 bases separated the two germline ends. Germline values: CDR1 MNHEY, CDR2 SVGAGI. This CDR3 contains 15 residues. CDR3 amino acids: CASRNPRGNNQPQHF. The CDR3 DNA follows: TGTGCCAGCAGAAACCCCCGGGGAAACAATCAGCCCCAGCATTTT.

The chain recombines TRBV7-2 with TRBJ2-1; TRBD1 matches 10 bases. Germline CDR1 reads SGHTA; CDR2 reads FQGNSA. This CDR3 contains 14 residues. Trimming removed 6 bases from V and 8 bases from J; junction bases left unmatched: 7. The CDR3 DNA reads TGTGCCAGCAGGGGACCGGGACAGGGGTATGAGCAGTTCTTC. Its protein is CASRGPGQGYEQFF. The full variable domain, in which reference TRBV7-2 and TRBJ2-1 provide the parts outside the CDR3, is GAGVSQSPSNKVTEKGKDVELRCDPISGHTALYWYRQSLGQGLEFLIYFQGNSAPDKSGLPSDRFSAERTGGSVSTLTIQRTQQEDSAVYLCASRGPGQGYEQFFGPGTRLTVL.

The chain joins TRBV6-5 to TRBJ1-4, with unresolved D. Trimming removed 0 bases from V and 5 bases from J, with 10 bases in between. CDR1 is MNHEY and CDR2 is SVGAGI in the germline V gene. The CDR3 spans 15 residues. The CDR3 here is CASSYSQKRNEKLFF. The DNA for the CDR3 is TGTGCCAGCAGTTACTCACAGAAAAGGAATGAAAAACTGTTTTTT.

This chain connects TRBV30 to TRBJ2-4, with TRBD2 as a possible D gene (6 bases). Between the trimmed V and J ends, which lost 8 bases and 3 bases, there was a span of 26 bases. The CDR3 extends over 17 amino acids. The V gene's germline CDR1 is GTSNPN and CDR2 SVGIG (reference sequence). The CDR3 spells CAPSMCGGTFDKNIQYF. CDR3 in DNA: TGTGCCCCCAGCATGTGTGGGGGGACGTTTGACAAAAACATTCAGTACTTC.

The chain couples TRBV9 to TRBJ1-5, with D uncertain. With 4 bases removed from V and 6 bases from J, the gap between germline ends came to 14 bases. Germline V gene data show CDR1 as SGDLS and CDR2 as YYNGEE. This CDR3 comprises 14 residues. CDR3 DNA sequence: TGTGCCAGCAGCCCCAGAACAAATGGTCAGCCCCAGCATTTT. Protein product: CASSPRTNGQPQHF.

The chain recombines TRBV9 with TRBJ2-2, with D uncertain. Germline-derived CDR1 and CDR2 are SGDLS and YYNGEE. This CDR3 contains 14 residues. The ends were cut back, 4 bases at V and 4 bases at J, with 11 bases in the middle. The chain's CDR3 is CASSTNSGTGELFF. CDR3 DNA sequence: TGTGCCAGCAGCACCAATTCCGGCACCGGGGAGCTGTTTTTT.

The chain links TRBV6-5 to TRBJ1-5, with D possibly TRBD1 on 6 matching bases. In germline, CDR1 is MNHEY, CDR2 SVGAGI. The V and J ends lost 6 bases and 3 bases respectively, with 15 bases between them. The CDR3 contains 15 residues. The CDR3 region has the DNA TGTGCCAGCAGCCAAACAGGGTTGCACAATCAGCCCCAGCATTTT. Protein: CASSQTGLHNQPQHF.

The chain has TRBV21-1 and TRBJ1-4; the D call TRBD1 from the table was never checked on the DNA. TRBV21-1 is annotated as a pseudogene. The CDR3 loop spans 14 amino acids. The CDR3 loop reads CASSRDRVNEKLFF. CDR3 in DNA: TGTGCCAGCAGCCGGGACAGGGTAAACGAAAAACTGTTTTTT.

The chain uses TRBV10-3 and TRBJ1-1; D call uncertain. V was clipped by 3 bases and J by 0 bases, with 11 bases between them. Germline V gene data show CDR1 as ENHRY and CDR2 as SYGVKD. This CDR3 is 15 amino acids long. CDR3 region: CAISDSPVMNTEAFF. The CDR3 DNA reads as TGTGCCATCAGTGATTCCCCGGTCATGAACACTGAAGCTTTCTTT.

The chain recombines TRBV27 with TRBJ1-1, with D unresolved. From germline, CDR1 is MNHEY and CDR2 SMNVEV (reference sequence). V gave up 5 bases and J gave up 3 bases, with 13 bases separating them. The CDR3 covers 14 residues. Written as DNA, the CDR3 is TGTGCCAGCAGTCAACACCCGGCGGACACTGAAGCTTTCTTT. It codes for CASSQHPADTEAFF.

V and J are TRBV6-2 or TRBV6-3 and TRBJ2-7, with no clear D. CDR1 MNHEY and CDR2 SVGEGT come from the germline V gene. This CDR3 region has 18 residues. The V end was cut by 0 bases, the J end by 2 bases, with 20 bases between. The CDR3 protein is CASSYSRSGEGNTYEQYV. The DNA of the CDR3 is TGTGCCAGCAGTTACTCGAGGTCTGGTGAAGGCAATACCTACGAGCAGTACGTC.

The chain recombines TRBV7-8 with TRBJ1-1; maybe TRBD1 (6 bases). V lost 4 bases to trimming and J lost 4 bases, with 28 bases between them. This CDR3 is 19 amino acids long. Germline V gives CDR1 SGHVS, CDR2 FQNEAQ. The CDR3 coding sequence is TGTGCCAGCAGCTCCCGGCAGGGGCACCACCTCGGGAGGAGCACTGAAGCTTTCTTT. As protein: CASSSRQGHHLGRSTEAFF.

The CDR3: CASRIGTSGSRTGELFF. The CDR3, as DNA: TGCGCCAGCAGGATAGGGACTAGCGGGAGTCGTACCGGGGAGCTGTTTTTT. The chain recombines TRBV23-1 with TRBJ2-2, with 14 bases lining up with TRBD2. TRBV23-1 is labeled an ORF, and its function is uncertain. The CDR3 is 17 residues long. The V segment lost 6 bases and the J segment 5 bases; nucleotides outside the gene matches: 8.

This clone was recorded only once. V is TRBV5-1 and J is TRBJ2-3, with 7 bases that match TRBD1. The CDR3 runs to 14 residues. Germline V lookup: CDR1 SGHRS, CDR2 YFSETQ. J gave up 6 bases and V 0 bases, and 4 bases lay outside the gene matches. CDR3 coding DNA: TGCGCCAGCAGCTTGGGAGGGGGCCCGGATACGCAGTATTTT. Its translation: CASSLGGGPDTQYF. Full variable domain (missing parts from reference TRBV5-1 and TRBJ2-3): KAGVTQTPRYLIKTRGQQVTLSCSPISGHRSVSWYQQTPGQGLQFLFEYFSETQRNKGNFPGRFSGRQFSNSRSEMNVSTLELGDSALYLCASSLGGGPDTQYFGPGTRLTVL.

The table lists this clone with a count of one. This chain uses TRBV7-6 with TRBJ2-1; 7 bases are a match to TRBD1. The V gene end was trimmed by 8 bases and the J gene end by 4 bases; junction bases not matched to a gene: 11. CDR1 and CDR2 (germline): SGHVS, FNYEAQ. The CDR3 loop spans 15 amino acids. The CDR3, as DNA: TGTGCCAGCTCTATAAGACAGGGAAAGTACAATGAGCAGTTCTTC. The encoded protein is CASSIRQGKYNEQFF. The full variable domain, in which reference TRBV7-6 and TRBJ2-1 provide the parts outside the CDR3, is GAGVSQSPRYKVTKRGQDVALRCDPISGHVSLYWYRQALGQGPEFLTYFNYEAQQDKSGLPNDRFSAERPEGSISTLTIQRTEQRDSAMYRCASSIRQGKYNEQFFGPGTRLTVL.